Shown below are 13 T cell receptor beta chains from a single sample sequenced in a study of shared clonotypes between healthy human individuals. Method: immunoSEQ multiplex PCR; TCRdb's copy keeps in-frame clones and lacks some. The data hold about 2.1 million clones, with 90% to 95% observed a single time. Positively selected for CCR7, the CD45RO-negative cells used as naive CD8 cells excluded terminally differentiated effector memory CD45RA+ cells. Sequencing used naive CD8+ T cells from PBMCs. The source is a young man in good health. Some clones in this sample may be carry-over from other donors' samples.

This sequence joins TRBV10-3 and TRBJ2-7, with 9 bases fitting TRBD2. The CDR3 length is 14 residues. Germline V gene lookup returns CDR1 ENHRY and CDR2 SYGVKD. The V gene end was trimmed by 0 bases and the J gene end by 6 bases; junction bases not matched to a gene: 3. DNA for the CDR3: TGTGCCATCAGTGAGTCCGGACTAGCGTCCGAGCAGTACTTC. The encoded protein is CAISESGLASEQYF.

The genes are TRBV7-8 and TRBJ2-6; tentatively, D is TRBD1 (6 bases). The CDR3 length is 16 residues. V was pared by 5 bases and J by 0 bases, with 11 bases between. Per the germline V gene, CDR1 is SGHVS and CDR2 is FQNEAQ. DNA of the CDR3: TGTGCCAGCAGCCCCAGGGGTTACTCTGGGGCCAACGTCCTGACTTTC. This translates into CASSPRGYSGANVLTF.

The chain recombines TRBV5-1 with TRBJ2-7; 9 positions agree with TRBD2. Germline values: CDR1 SGHRS, CDR2 YFSETQ. The CDR3 loop spans 15 amino acids. V shed 0 bases, J shed 1 base, and the junction held 2 bases outside the gene matches. The CDR3 nucleotides read TGCGCCAGCAGCTTGGGACTAGCGGAATCCTACGAGCAGTACTTC. It is translated as CASSLGLAESYEQYF.

This chain joins TRBV27 and TRBJ2-1, with D unresolved. The germline V and J ends were trimmed by 2 bases and 8 bases, with 13 bases remaining between them. The CDR3 loop spans 14 amino acids. The germline V gene has CDR1 MNHEY and CDR2 SMNVEV (reference sequence). CDR3 sequence reads: CASSLDPRGHEQFF. In DNA, the CDR3 is TGTGCCAGCAGTTTAGATCCCAGAGGCCATGAGCAGTTCTTC.

This chain links TRBV7-8 with TRBJ2-2, with a possible D match to TRBD2 (5 bases). The germline CDR1 and CDR2 sequences are SGHVS and FQNEAQ. The CDR3 has 14 amino acids. V was shortened by 3 bases and J by 5 bases, with 10 bases between the two germline ends. Here the CDR3 reads CASSFSGFTGELFF. The CDR3 bases are TGTGCCAGCAGCTTCTCGGGGTTTACCGGGGAGCTGTTTTTT.

This clone showed up just once. The DNA for the CDR3 is TGTGCCAGCAGTGACATACCGGGACTAGCGGGAGAGGAGACCCAGTACTTC. Its translation is CASSDIPGLAGEETQYF. The V gene is TRBV6-4, the J gene TRBJ2-5; 14 positions match TRBD2. CDR1 is MRHNA and CDR2 is SNTAGT in the germline V gene. V was clipped by 2 bases and J by 5 bases; unmatched bases: 7. The CDR3 loop spans 17 amino acids.

A word on this clone: This sample also contains other DNA sequences that code for the same CDR3. V usage is TRBV29-1 and J usage is TRBJ2-7, with D unclear. The CDR3 is made up of 11 amino acids. CDR1 and CDR2 (germline): SQVTM, ANQGSEA. V was cut by 4 bases and J by 4 bases, with 8 bases left in between. The CDR3: CSVVKGYEQYF. The CDR3 nucleotides read TGCAGCGTTGTGAAGGGTTACGAGCAGTACTTC.

V gene TRBV15 combines with J gene TRBJ2-1; 7 bases map to TRBD1. The germline CDR1 and CDR2 sequences are LNHNV and YYDKDF (reference sequence). The CDR3 has 13 amino acids. V dropped 4 bases and J dropped 6; count of bases not matched to a gene: 3. The CDR3 coding sequence is TGTGCCACCAGCACCTACAGGGGCAATGAGCAGTTCTTC. Encoded protein: CATSTYRGNEQFF.

This rearrangement joins TRBV28 to TRBJ1-4; 8 bases agree with TRBD1. V lost 6 bases to trimming and J lost 6 bases; unmatched junction nucleotides: 6. Germline V gives CDR1 MDHEN, CDR2 SYDVKM. CDR3 length: 14 residues. This CDR3 is CASRPTGGDEKLFF. In DNA form, the CDR3 reads TGTGCCAGCAGGCCCACAGGGGGGGATGAAAAACTGTTTTTT.

The V and J genes are TRBV27 and TRBJ2-7, with D perhaps being TRBD1 or TRBD2 (5 bases each). Trimming pared 10 bases from V and 1 base from J, leaving 11 bases between. Germline V gene data show CDR1 as MNHEY and CDR2 as SMNVEV (reference sequence). The CDR3 is made up of 12 amino acids. CDR3: CATWDGSYEQYF. CDR3 nucleotides: TGTGCCACCTGGGACGGATCCTACGAGCAGTACTTC.

Points on this clone: At the DNA level, this CDR3 is encoded by other sequences in the same sample as well. The V call is TRBV6-6, the J call TRBJ2-1; no definite D call. Trimming cost V 8 bases and J 6 bases, with 5 bases left between them. The CDR3 contains 10 residues. Germline V lookup: CDR1 MNHNY, CDR2 SVGAGI (reference sequence). CDR3 residues: CASRGNEQFF. CDR3 DNA sequence: TGTGCCAGCCGCGGCAATGAGCAGTTCTTC.

The chain joins TRBV27 to TRBJ2-5, with 7 bases identical to TRBD1. Germline CDR1 is MNHEY and CDR2 is SMNVEV (reference sequence). The CDR3 spans 14 residues. V shed 4 bases, J shed 6 bases, and the junction held 8 bases outside the gene matches. CDR3 sequence reads: CASSSGTVRQTQYF. CDR3 nucleotides: TGTGCCAGCAGTTCCGGGACAGTCAGACAGACCCAGTACTTC.

This clone was seen just once. The chain employs TRBV7-6 and TRBJ2-1, with D perhaps matching TRBD1 (6 bases). Germline V gives CDR1 SGHVS, CDR2 FNYEAQ. This CDR3 is built from 14 residues. V lost 4 bases, J lost 2 bases, and 9 bases lay in between. The CDR3 reads CASSSDSPYNEQFF. CDR3 bases: TGTGCCAGCAGCTCGGACAGCCCCTACAATGAGCAGTTCTTC. The variable domain in full, with the rest retrieved from reference TRBV7-6 and TRBJ2-1, is GAGVSQSPRYKVTKRGQDVALRCDPISGHVSLYWYRQALGQGPEFLTYFNYEAQQDKSGLPNDRFSAERPEGSISTLTIQRTEQRDSAMYRCASSSDSPYNEQFFGPGTRLTVL.